Listed below are T cell receptor beta chains from one sample, sequenced in a study of Ad26.COV2.S vaccination and SARS-CoV-2 variants. Assay: immunoSEQ multiplex PCR; the TCRdb copy retains only in-frame clones and omits some. In the table there are a few hundred thousand clones, about 83% of which are singletons. The sample in question was peripheral blood, obtained in a trial of Ad26.COV2.S vaccine versus placebo. The origin of the receptors is a person aged 18-60 years who received the Ad26.COV2.S COVID-19 vaccine or a placebo. Each CDR3 is given with its conserved first and last residue. The order of the fields is J gene, V gene, clone size, D gene, CDR3 DNA, CDR3 protein. D genes are given only for firm matches. The size of a clone is reported for some rows only, either as once, few or many, or as a class for expanded clones.

j_call: TRBJ2-5
v_call: TRBV5-1
clone_size: -
d_call: TRBD2
cdr3_nt: TGCGCCAGCAGCTCTGGACTAGCGGGGCAAGAGACCCAGTACTTC
cdr3_aa: CASSSGLAGQETQYF

j_call: TRBJ1-2
v_call: TRBV18
clone_size: many
d_call: -
cdr3_nt: TGTGCCAGCTCACCGGAGACAAGGGGCTATGGCTACACCTTC
cdr3_aa: CASSPETRGYGYTF

j_call: TRBJ2-7
v_call: TRBV2
clone_size: -
d_call: -
cdr3_nt: TGTGCCAGCATGGCGGGACGGGAGCAGTACTTC
cdr3_aa: CASMAGREQYF

j_call: TRBJ2-3
v_call: TRBV27
clone_size: -
d_call: -
cdr3_nt: TGTGCCAGCAGTTCGCGCCGGGAGATAAGCACAGATACGCAGTATTTT
cdr3_aa: CASSSRREISTDTQYF

j_call: TRBJ1-1
v_call: TRBV7-2
clone_size: -
d_call: -
cdr3_nt: TGTGCCAGCAGCCGGCAGGAGAACACTGAAGCTTTCTTT
cdr3_aa: CASSRQENTEAFF

j_call: TRBJ2-7
v_call: TRBV4-1
clone_size: -
d_call: -
cdr3_nt: TGCGCCAGCAGCCAAGGGGGTCACTACCCCTACGAGCAGTACTTC
cdr3_aa: CASSQGGHYPYEQYF

j_call: TRBJ1-2
v_call: TRBV9
clone_size: -
d_call: -
cdr3_nt: TGTGCCAGCAGCTCTGCAGGGATCTATGGCTACACCTTC
cdr3_aa: CASSSAGIYGYTF

j_call: TRBJ1-4
v_call: TRBV4-2
clone_size: -
d_call: -
cdr3_nt: TGTGCCAGCAGCCAAGGGGGGGCCGGGGAAAAACTGTTTTTT
cdr3_aa: CASSQGGAGEKLFF

j_call: TRBJ2-1
v_call: TRBV7-3
clone_size: -
d_call: -
cdr3_nt: TGTGCCAGCAGCCTCGGGACTGGACCTGAGCAGTTCTTC
cdr3_aa: CASSLGTGPEQFF

j_call: TRBJ2-7
v_call: TRBV10-3
clone_size: once
d_call: -
cdr3_nt: TGTGCCATCAGTAGGGGGGGGACCTCCTACGAGCAGTACTTC
cdr3_aa: CAISRGGTSYEQYF

j_call: TRBJ2-5
v_call: TRBV7-9
clone_size: -
d_call: TRBD2
cdr3_nt: TGTGCCAGCAGCTTATACCCGGGGGGGCCTGGTCATGAGACCCAGTACTTC
cdr3_aa: CASSLYPGGPGHETQYF

j_call: TRBJ1-5
v_call: TRBV9
clone_size: -
d_call: TRBD1
cdr3_nt: TGTGCCAGCAGCGCCGGGACAGGGGGGAATCAGCCCCAGCATTTT
cdr3_aa: CASSAGTGGNQPQHF

j_call: TRBJ1-4
v_call: TRBV6-4
clone_size: once
d_call: -
cdr3_nt: TGTGCCATCAACCATAGGGACTTGGTGAGTAATGAAAAACTGTTTTTT
cdr3_aa: CAINHRDLVSNEKLFF

j_call: TRBJ2-1
v_call: TRBV4-3
clone_size: -
d_call: TRBD2
cdr3_nt: TGCGCCAGCAGCCAAGGGTCAACTAGCGGGGTTGGGCATGAGCAGTTCTTC
cdr3_aa: CASSQGSTSGVGHEQFF

j_call: TRBJ2-5
v_call: TRBV7-8
clone_size: -
d_call: TRBD2
cdr3_nt: TGTGCCAGCAGCCCGGGACTAGCGGGGGCCTCGTACCAAGAGACCCAGTACTTC
cdr3_aa: CASSPGLAGASYQETQYF

j_call: TRBJ1-5
v_call: TRBV7-2
clone_size: once
d_call: -
cdr3_nt: TGTGCCAGCAGCCTCCGGGATCAGCCCCAGCATTTT
cdr3_aa: CASSLRDQPQHF

j_call: TRBJ1-1
v_call: TRBV7-9
clone_size: -
d_call: -
cdr3_nt: TGTGCCAGCGTTCAGACGAACACTGAAGCTTTCTTT
cdr3_aa: CASVQTNTEAFF

j_call: TRBJ1-5
v_call: TRBV6-5
clone_size: -
d_call: -
cdr3_nt: TGTGCCAGCTCCTCGGGGTTCGGGAATCAGCCCCAGCATTTT
cdr3_aa: CASSSGFGNQPQHF

j_call: TRBJ1-3
v_call: TRBV27
clone_size: -
d_call: TRBD1
cdr3_nt: TGTGCCAGCAGTTTGACAGGGACTGGAAACACCATATATTTT
cdr3_aa: CASSLTGTGNTIYF

j_call: TRBJ2-1
v_call: TRBV10-1
clone_size: -
d_call: -
cdr3_nt: TGCGCCAGCAGATCGCTCCCCTACAATGAGCAGTTCTTC
cdr3_aa: CASRSLPYNEQFF

j_call: TRBJ2-1
v_call: TRBV3-1/TRBV3-2
clone_size: -
d_call: TRBD2
cdr3_nt: TGTGCCAGCAGCCAAGATGTAGCGGGGGGCGGGAATGAGCAGTTCTTC
cdr3_aa: CASSQDVAGGGNEQFF

j_call: TRBJ2-3
v_call: TRBV14
clone_size: once
d_call: -
cdr3_nt: TGTGCCAGCAGCCAAGCGGCAGATACGCAGTATTTT
cdr3_aa: CASSQAADTQYF

j_call: TRBJ2-3
v_call: TRBV7-3
clone_size: -
d_call: -
cdr3_nt: TGTGCCAGCAGCGCCGGGACGCCCCGCGATACGCAGTATTTT
cdr3_aa: CASSAGTPRDTQYF

j_call: TRBJ2-7
v_call: TRBV6-2/TRBV6-3
clone_size: -
d_call: -
cdr3_nt: TGTGCCAGCAGTTGGGCGGGGGCCACCTACGAGCAGTACTTC
cdr3_aa: CASSWAGATYEQYF

j_call: TRBJ2-2
v_call: TRBV11-3
clone_size: -
d_call: -
cdr3_nt: TGTGCCAGCAGCTTAGGTGTCTACAACACCGGGGAGCTGTTTTTT
cdr3_aa: CASSLGVYNTGELFF

j_call: TRBJ1-1
v_call: TRBV6-5
clone_size: -
d_call: -
cdr3_nt: TGTGCCAGCAACCTCGGGTGGCTCACTGAAGCTTTCTTT
cdr3_aa: CASNLGWLTEAFF

j_call: TRBJ2-2
v_call: TRBV7-3
clone_size: -
d_call: -
cdr3_nt: TGTGCCAGCAGAAAAGGGGGTCCGCTGGCCGGGGAGCTGTTTTTT
cdr3_aa: CASRKGGPLAGELFF

j_call: TRBJ1-1
v_call: TRBV6-5
clone_size: once
d_call: -
cdr3_nt: TGTGCCAGCAGTTACTCGAGGGCAGGTTTTAGGACTGAAGCTTTCTTT
cdr3_aa: CASSYSRAGFRTEAFF

j_call: TRBJ1-2
v_call: TRBV5-1
clone_size: -
d_call: TRBD1
cdr3_nt: TGCGCCAGCAGCCGGGGACAGGCCCGTAACTATGGCTACACCTTC
cdr3_aa: CASSRGQARNYGYTF

j_call: TRBJ2-1
v_call: TRBV18
clone_size: few
d_call: TRBD2
cdr3_nt: TGTGCCAGCTCCCAGACTAGCGGGAGTAATGAGCAGTTCTTC
cdr3_aa: CASSQTSGSNEQFF

j_call: TRBJ2-3
v_call: TRBV19
clone_size: -
d_call: TRBD2
cdr3_nt: TGTGCCAGCAGTGCGGGACTAGCGACAGATACGCAGTATTTT
cdr3_aa: CASSAGLATDTQYF

j_call: TRBJ2-1
v_call: TRBV4-1
clone_size: once
d_call: -
cdr3_nt: TGCGCCAGCAGCCAAACCCTCACAGGGTCCTTCCCAATTTCCAATGAGCAGTTCTTC
cdr3_aa: CASSQTLTGSFPISNEQFF

j_call: TRBJ2-1
v_call: TRBV6-5
clone_size: -
d_call: TRBD2
cdr3_nt: TGTGCCAGCAGAGGACTAGCTAGGTCCTACAATGAGCAGTTCTTC
cdr3_aa: CASRGLARSYNEQFF

j_call: TRBJ1-1
v_call: TRBV2
clone_size: -
d_call: -
cdr3_nt: TGTGCCAGCAGGAGCCGCACTGAAGCTTTCTTT
cdr3_aa: CASRSRTEAFF

j_call: TRBJ2-1
v_call: TRBV11-3
clone_size: few
d_call: -
cdr3_nt: TGTGCCAGCAGCTTCAACGGGTTGACCTACAATGAGCAGTTCTTC
cdr3_aa: CASSFNGLTYNEQFF

j_call: TRBJ1-5
v_call: TRBV19
clone_size: once
d_call: TRBD1
cdr3_nt: TGTGCCAGTAGTATGGGGACAGATCATCAGCCCCAGCATTTT
cdr3_aa: CASSMGTDHQPQHF

j_call: TRBJ2-7
v_call: TRBV30
clone_size: -
d_call: TRBD1
cdr3_nt: TGTGCCTGGAGTGTAGGGACAGGGTCCTACGAGCAGTACTTC
cdr3_aa: CAWSVGTGSYEQYF

j_call: TRBJ1-1
v_call: TRBV7-8
clone_size: -
d_call: -
cdr3_nt: TGTGCCAGCAGCTCGGGCGGGCAGGGAGACACTGAAGCTTTCTTT
cdr3_aa: CASSSGGQGDTEAFF